Sequencing of this T cell receptor (beta chain) was carried out in a study of response to subunit inactivated influenza vaccine. Overall study results and limits: Each seasonal flu vaccination may recruit only limited new T cells, authors suggested.

Germline values: CDR1 LNHNV, CDR2 YYDKDF (reference sequence). V lost 2 bases to trimming and J lost 2 bases; unmatched junction nucleotides: 2. The CDR3 contains 14 residues. TCRdb ran MiXCR on the RT-PCR reads and lists one entry per CDR3 protein. The data contain over 800,000 distinct CDR3 sequences, 21% of them singletons. This clonotype was detected only a few times. Its matching antigen is unknown. This receptor was taken from a man aged 50-59 years who received an inactivated influenza vaccine. This chain connects TRBV15 to TRBJ2-5; 7 bases fit TRBD1. Sequencing was performed on PBMCs from blood, taken 4 to 6 days after vaccination. The CDR3 coding sequence is TGTGCCACCAGCAGAAGGACAGGTCAAGAGACCCAGTACTTC. It encodes CATSRRTGQETQYF.